This is a list of T cell receptor beta chains from one sample in a study of T cells in Graves' hyperthyroidism and ophthalmopathy. TCRdb re-called the multiplex PCR reads with MiXCR, one entry per CDR3 protein. The sample lists roughly 700,000 distinct CDR3 sequences; about 15% were seen once. Sequenced sample: blood. The receptors here all came from a woman between 18 and 29 years old with Graves' hyperthyroidism. CDR3s include the opening cysteine and the closing phenylalanine or tryptophan. The D gene is left open where the match is weak. Rows give clone size only sometimes, using once, few, many, or a class for an expanded clone.

J gene	V gene	clone size	D gene	CDR3 protein	CDR3 DNA
TRBJ2-5	TRBV20-1	NA	NA	CSASGSWETQYF	TGCAGTGCTAGCGGGAGTTGGGAGACCCAGTACTTC
TRBJ2-2	TRBV20-1	NA	TRBD1	CSASRDRGTGELFF	TGCAGTGCCAGCCGGGACAGGGGGACCGGGGAGCTGTTTTTT
TRBJ1-6	TRBV20-1	many	NA	CSARGSNSPLHF	TGCAGTGCAAGGGGGAGTAATTCACCCCTCCACTTT
TRBJ2-7	TRBV7-9	many	TRBD2	CASSRLKGLAGGSYEQYF	TGTGCCAGCAGCCGACTCAAGGGACTAGCGGGAGGCTCCTACGAGCAGTACTTC
TRBJ2-2	TRBV20-1	NA	NA	CSASINTGELFF	TGCAGTGCGAGTATAAACACCGGGGAGCTGTTTTTT
TRBJ2-5	TRBV11-3	NA	NA	CASSLTRLETQYF	TGTGCCAGCAGCTTAACCCGGTTAGAGACCCAGTACTTC
TRBJ2-1	TRBV5-4	many	TRBD2	CASSLGEGRAYNEQFF	TGTGCCAGCAGCCTCGGGGAGGGGAGGGCCTACAATGAGCAGTTCTTC
TRBJ1-2	TRBV6-5	NA	TRBD1	CASSYSNRGLVGYTF	TGTGCCAGCAGTTACTCGAACAGGGGGCTTGTTGGCTACACCTTC
TRBJ1-6	TRBV5-6	few	NA	CASSWNGTPGSPLHF	TGTGCCAGCAGCTGGAACGGGACCCCAGGTTCACCCCTCCACTTT
TRBJ1-1	TRBV6-2/TRBV6-3	many	NA	CASSYSILNTEAFF	TGTGCCAGCAGTTACTCGATTCTAAACACTGAAGCTTTCTTT
TRBJ2-7	TRBV4-1	many	TRBD2	CASSPRTSGRYEQYF	TGCGCCAGCAGCCCCCGGACTAGCGGGCGCTACGAGCAGTACTTC
TRBJ2-7	TRBV5-1	many	NA	CASSSVNQGGEQYF	TGCGCCAGCAGCTCCGTCAACCAAGGGGGTGAGCAGTACTTC
TRBJ1-1	TRBV6-1	many	NA	CASRAGVTEAFF	TGTGCCAGCAGGGCAGGCGTGACTGAAGCTTTCTTT
TRBJ2-1	TRBV7-2	many	NA	CASSSTLNVQFF	TGTGCCAGCAGCTCCACCCTTAACGTGCAGTTCTTC